The clone carrying this TCR beta chain was observed a handful of times. What it binds is not known. On each TCR cDNA molecule, a unique molecular identifier was present. MiXCR was run by TCRdb on the 5' RACE reads, yielding one entry per CDR3 protein. The sample contains tens of thousands of distinct CDR3 sequences, approximately 8.4% of which appear only once. The V gene's germline CDR1 is DFQATT and CDR2 SNEGSKA (reference sequence). Trimming at V came to 6 bases and at J to 3 bases, leaving 10 bases not matched to a gene. The CDR3 has 15 amino acids. The sample is drawn from a study of spatial heterogeneity in lung cancer. About the study: Compared with alpha-chain sequences, beta-chain sequences were consistently detected in greater numbers. Whole-study results and caveats: More often at tumor resection than at routine follow-up, ubiquitous expanded tumor TCRs were detected in the blood.

Documented time point: sample taken at primary tumor resection. Tumor, nontumor lung or frozen PBMC supplied whole RNA that was sequenced unsorted. Samples came from about 72 TRACERx patients with untreated early-stage lung cancer. Material: PBMCs, obtained at surgery. V and J are TRBV20-1 and TRBJ2-2, with 7 bases aligning to TRBD2. The TCR originated in a female donor with early-stage non-small cell lung cancer. CDR3: CSARGEAGDTGELFF. CDR3 in DNA: TGCAGTGCCCGGGGGGAGGCTGGAGACACCGGGGAGCTGTTTTTT.